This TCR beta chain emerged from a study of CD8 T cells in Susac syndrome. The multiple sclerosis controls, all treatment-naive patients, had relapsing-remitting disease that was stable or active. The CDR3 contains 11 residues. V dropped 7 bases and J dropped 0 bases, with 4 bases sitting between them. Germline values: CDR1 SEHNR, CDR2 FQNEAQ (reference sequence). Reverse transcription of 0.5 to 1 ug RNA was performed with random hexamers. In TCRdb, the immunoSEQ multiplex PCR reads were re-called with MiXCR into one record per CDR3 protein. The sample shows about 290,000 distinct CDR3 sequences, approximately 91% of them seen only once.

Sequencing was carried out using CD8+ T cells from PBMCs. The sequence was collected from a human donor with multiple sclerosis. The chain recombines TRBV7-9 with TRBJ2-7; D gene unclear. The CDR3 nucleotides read TGTGCCAGCAAGGGCTCCTACGAGCAGTACTTC. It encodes CASKGSYEQYF.